This TCR beta chain originates from a study of blood T cell repertoires in COVID-19. Study-wide background: Material from acute and convalescent COVID-19 was sourced from the United States, Italy and Spain. T cells, B-cell-depleted T cells, or PBMCs provided the cDNA or gDNA that served as material.

Per the study methods: Estimated nucleated cell counts came from reference gene primer amplification. Produced via immunoSEQ multiplex PCR; TCRdb's table is partial and in-frame only. Clone size and V and J calls were adopted from that table, with D and trimming inferred from the DNA. The profile shows about 250,000 clones, around 88% of them singletons. CDR3 size: 14 residues. Trimming took 2 bases from V and 4 from J; bases not matched to a gene: 5. Per the germline V gene, CDR1 is MGHDK and CDR2 is SYGVNS. The origin of this receptor is an older man with acute or convalescent COVID-19. The V call is TRBV25-1, the J call TRBJ2-7; TRBD1 matches 7 bases. Sequenced material: peripheral blood. CDR3 sequence reads: CASSEPGQLYEQYF. DNA for the CDR3: TGTGCCAGCAGTGAACCGGGACAGCTGTACGAGCAGTACTTC.